This is a list of T cell receptor beta chains from one sample in a study of T-cell memory formation after mild COVID-19. TCRdb reanalysed the 5' RACE reads using MiXCR and keeps one entry per CDR3 protein. Of fewer than 300,000 distinct CDR3 sequences in the sample, over 15% are singletons; the top ten hold about 23%. Sequencing was performed on PBMCs or a T cell subset sorted from them (not recorded which). The receptors derive from a man younger than 30 who had mild COVID-19 (a few samples of this study predate the infection). Cell type and time point are not known. Both conserved end residues are part of each CDR3. A D gene is named only where the DNA matches it firmly. Size values are once, few and many counts, or a class for expanded clones, and some rows have none.

>-|TRBJ2-7|-|TRBV5-1
CASSLAEGGYEQYF
TGCGCCAGCAGCTTGGCGGAGGGGGGCTACGAGCAGTACTTC
>TRBD1|TRBJ2-3|-|TRBV5-4
CASSVTGVDTQYF
TGTGCCAGCAGCGTGACAGGGGTGGATACGCAGTATTTT
>-|TRBJ1-5|-|TRBV5-1
CASSFAGALNQPQHF
TGCGCCAGCAGCTTCGCAGGGGCCCTCAATCAGCCCCAGCATTTT
>-|TRBJ1-2|many|TRBV6-1
CASSRSGQGTNYGYTF
TGTGCCAGCAGTCGAAGTGGGCAGGGGACTAACTATGGCTACACCTTC
>-|TRBJ1-1|-|TRBV7-9
CASSHIPVGTEAFF
TGTGCCAGCAGCCACATCCCCGTGGGCACTGAAGCTTTCTTT
>-|TRBJ2-3|few|TRBV30
CAWGVQGLDTQYF
TGTGCCTGGGGGGTACAGGGACTCGATACGCAGTATTTT
>-|TRBJ2-7|-|TRBV7-9
CASSRSGGRYEQYF
TGTGCCAGCAGCAGGTCCGGGGGACGGTACGAGCAGTACTTC
>-|TRBJ2-7|-|TRBV7-6
CASSSGTRNYEQYF
TGTGCCAGCAGCTCAGGGACGAGAAACTACGAGCAGTACTTC
>-|TRBJ1-5|-|TRBV7-4
CASSSLDSNQPQHF
TGTGCCAGCAGCTCCCTCGATAGCAATCAGCCCCAGCATTTT
>-|TRBJ1-1|-|TRBV9
CASSVGADTEAFF
TGTGCCAGCAGCGTAGGAGCGGACACTGAAGCTTTCTTT
>TRBD2|TRBJ2-5|few|TRBV12-3/TRBV12-4
CASSRTSGGGSQETQYF
TGTGCCAGCAGCAGGACTAGCGGGGGAGGATCCCAAGAGACCCAGTACTTC
>-|TRBJ1-5|few|TRBV7-9
CASSLSETSNQPQHF
TGTGCCAGCAGCTTGTCAGAAACTAGCAATCAGCCCCAGCATTTT
>TRBD1|TRBJ1-4|few|TRBV27
CASSHRDSEKLFF
TGTGCCAGCAGTCATCGGGACAGCGAAAAACTGTTTTTT
>TRBD1|TRBJ2-7|many|TRBV12-3/TRBV12-4
CASSSQGTLYEQYF
TGTGCCAGCAGCTCACAGGGGACCCTCTACGAGCAGTACTTC
>-|TRBJ1-4|few|TRBV28
CASSLYSLATNEKLFF
TGTGCCAGCAGTTTATACAGCCTTGCAACTAATGAAAAACTGTTTTTT
>-|TRBJ2-6|many|TRBV4-3
CASSQDRGSSSGANVLTF
TGCGCCAGCAGCCAAGATCGGGGCAGTAGCTCTGGGGCCAACGTCCTGACTTTC
>-|TRBJ2-3|few|TRBV6-5
CASSPTPPGGHRDTQYF
TGTGCCAGCAGTCCGACTCCCCCGGGGGGCCATCGAGATACGCAGTATTTT
>-|TRBJ1-3|-|TRBV20-1
CSALTGWSGNTIYF
TGCAGTGCTTTGACAGGCTGGTCTGGAAACACCATATATTTT